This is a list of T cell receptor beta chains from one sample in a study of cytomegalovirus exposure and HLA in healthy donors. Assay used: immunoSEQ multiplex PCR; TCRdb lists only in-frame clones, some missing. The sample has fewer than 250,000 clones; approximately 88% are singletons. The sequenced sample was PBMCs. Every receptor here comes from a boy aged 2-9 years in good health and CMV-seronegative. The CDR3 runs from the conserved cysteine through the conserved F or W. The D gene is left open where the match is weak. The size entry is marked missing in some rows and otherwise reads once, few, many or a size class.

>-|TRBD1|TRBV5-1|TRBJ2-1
TGCGCCAGCAGCTTTCGGACAGGTTCGGGCAATGAGCAGTTCTTC
CASSFRTGSGNEQFF
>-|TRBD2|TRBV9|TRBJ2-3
TGTGCCAGCAGCGTAGAAGGCGGGGGGGGATATACGCAGTATTTT
CASSVEGGGGYTQYF
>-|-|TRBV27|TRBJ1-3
TGTGCCAGCAGTTTCGGAGGATCTGGAAACACCATATATTTT
CASSFGGSGNTIYF
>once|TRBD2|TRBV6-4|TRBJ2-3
TGTGCCAGCAGTCCTAGCGCGGGACTAGCGGGTTCGGAAGATACGCAGTATTTT
CASSPSAGLAGSEDTQYF
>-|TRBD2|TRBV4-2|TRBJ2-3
TGTGCCAGCAGCCCCCATCGGGGGGGGTCTAGCACAGATACGCAGTATTTT
CASSPHRGGSSTDTQYF
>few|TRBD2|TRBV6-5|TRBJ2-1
TGTGCCAGTTCGGCGGGGGGTCACAATGAGCAGTTCTTC
CASSAGGHNEQFF
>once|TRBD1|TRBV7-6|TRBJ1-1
TGTGCCAGCAGCCCAGGGACAGATCACACTGAAGCTTTCTTT
CASSPGTDHTEAFF
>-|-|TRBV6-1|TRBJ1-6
TGTGCCAGCAGTGAAATCATTGGGGCCCACCACTTT
CASSEIIGAHHF
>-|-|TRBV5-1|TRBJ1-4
TGCGCCAGCAGCTTGGGAGGAGGGGAGGGTGAAAAACTGTTTTTT
CASSLGGGEGEKLFF
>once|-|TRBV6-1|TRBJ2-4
TGTGCCAGCAGTGAACTTGCAGATCTAGCCAAAAACATTCAGTACTTC
CASSELADLAKNIQYF
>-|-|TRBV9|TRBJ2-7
TGTGCCAGCAGCGTAGAATCGCAATCCTACTACGAGCAGTACTTC
CASSVESQSYYEQYF
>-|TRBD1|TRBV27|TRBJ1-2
TGTGCCAGCAGTTTCGCAGGGGGTTCATATGGCTACACCTTC
CASSFAGGSYGYTF
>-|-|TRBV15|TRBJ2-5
TGTGCCACCCGAGCCCCCGGTGGGGCCCGGGAGACCCAGTACTTC
CATRAPGGARETQYF
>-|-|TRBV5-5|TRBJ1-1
TGTGCCAGCAGCTTGGTTCTGGGGCAGCTAAATGAAGCTTTCTTT
CASSLVLGQLNEAFF
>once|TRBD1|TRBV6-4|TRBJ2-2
TGTGCCAGCAGTGCGACAGGGGAGGCCGGGGAGCTGTTTTTT
CASSATGEAGELFF
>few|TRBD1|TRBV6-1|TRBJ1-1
TGTGCCATCAGGGACGAGGGACAGTGGAACACTGAAGCTTTCTTT
CAIRDEGQWNTEAFF
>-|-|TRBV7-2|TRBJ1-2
TGTGCCAGCAGCCCTAGCCCAGGGGTCTATGGCTACACCTTC
CASSPSPGVYGYTF
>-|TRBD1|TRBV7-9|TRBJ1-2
TGTGCCAGCAGCTTAGGACAGGGGGCTAATGACTATGGCTACACCTTC
CASSLGQGANDYGYTF
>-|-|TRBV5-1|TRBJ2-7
TGCGCCAGCAGCTTGCGAGGCGAGCAGTACTTC
CASSLRGEQYF
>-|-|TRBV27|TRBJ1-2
TGTGCCAGCAGTTTTAAGGGGTCTATGGATGGCTACACCTTC
CASSFKGSMDGYTF
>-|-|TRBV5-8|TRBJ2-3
TGTGCCAGCAGCTTGGGGGGGGGCACAGATACGCAGTATTTT
CASSLGGGTDTQYF
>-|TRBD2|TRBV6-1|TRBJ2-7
TGTGCCAGCAGTGGGACTAGCGGGGTCATTGGGGGCGAGCAGTACTTC
CASSGTSGVIGGEQYF
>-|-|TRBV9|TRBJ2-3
TGTGCCAGCAGCCCTGGGGCCACAGATACGCAGTATTTT
CASSPGATDTQYF
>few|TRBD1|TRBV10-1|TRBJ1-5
TGCGCCAGCCTCACAGGGGCCAATCAGCCCCAGCATTTT
CASLTGANQPQHF
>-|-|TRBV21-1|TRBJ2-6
TGTGCCAGCAGCCCCGGAATAGGGGAAACTGGGGCCAACGTCCTGACTTTC
CASSPGIGETGANVLTF
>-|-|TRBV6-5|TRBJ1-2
TGTGCCAGCAGTTCCGGGGGGGGATATGGCTACACCTTC
CASSSGGGYGYTF
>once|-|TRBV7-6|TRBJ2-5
TGTGCCAGCAGCTTAGAGTATAGCGGAGAAGAACAAGAGACCCAGTACTTC
CASSLEYSGEEQETQYF
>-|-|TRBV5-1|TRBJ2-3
TGCGCCAGCAGCTCACAGGGAACCGATACGCAGTATTTT
CASSSQGTDTQYF
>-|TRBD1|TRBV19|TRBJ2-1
TGTGCCAGTAGTATTGCGCAGGGGGCCTACAATGAGCAGTTCTTC
CASSIAQGAYNEQFF
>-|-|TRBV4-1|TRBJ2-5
TGCGCCAGCAGCCAAGTCGGGACCCCGCTGGCGGGACGGGAGACCCAGTACTTC
CASSQVGTPLAGRETQYF
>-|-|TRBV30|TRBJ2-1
TGTGCCTGCCGGCGGGGCCGTGTTAATGAGCAGTTCTTC
CACRRGRVNEQFF
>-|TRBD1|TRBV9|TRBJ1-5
TGTGCCAGCAGCAAGGGGGCGCGGAATCAGCCCCAGCATTTT
CASSKGARNQPQHF
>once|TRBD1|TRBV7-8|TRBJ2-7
TGTGCCAGCAGTCGCGAAAGGCTCCGGGACAGAAGAATCTACGAGCAGTACTTC
CASSRERLRDRRIYEQYF
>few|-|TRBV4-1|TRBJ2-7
TGCGCCAGCAGCCAAGGACACTCCTACGAGCAGTACTTC
CASSQGHSYEQYF
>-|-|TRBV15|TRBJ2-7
TGTGCCACCAGTGCCATAGCGGCCGACGAGCAGTACTTC
CATSAIAADEQYF
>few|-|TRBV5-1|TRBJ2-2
TGCGCCAGCAGCTTGGATCAGGGACTCACCGGGGAGCTGTTTTTT
CASSLDQGLTGELFF
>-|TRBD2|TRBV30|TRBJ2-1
TGTGCCTGGAGTAAGGAGCGGGGGGGACTGGGTGAGCAGTTCTTC
CAWSKERGGLGEQFF
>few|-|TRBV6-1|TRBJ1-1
TGTGCCAGCAAAGGGGCGACTGAAGCTTTCTTT
CASKGATEAFF
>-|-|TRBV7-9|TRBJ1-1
TGTTCCAGCAGCCCGGCGAGGGAAAGTCGAACTGAAGCTTTCTTT
CSSSPARESRTEAFF
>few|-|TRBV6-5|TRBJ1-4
TGTGCCAGCAGTTACTCGAAAGGGCAGGGAGGCGAAAAACTGTTTTTT
CASSYSKGQGGEKLFF
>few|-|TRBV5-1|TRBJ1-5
TGCGCCAGCAGCTTAGGAGGTAGCAATCAGCCCCAGCATTTT
CASSLGGSNQPQHF
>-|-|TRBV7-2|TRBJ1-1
TGTGCCAGCAGCTTAGGCCCGCGGAGGGGCCTTGGGACTGAAGCTTTCTTT
CASSLGPRRGLGTEAFF